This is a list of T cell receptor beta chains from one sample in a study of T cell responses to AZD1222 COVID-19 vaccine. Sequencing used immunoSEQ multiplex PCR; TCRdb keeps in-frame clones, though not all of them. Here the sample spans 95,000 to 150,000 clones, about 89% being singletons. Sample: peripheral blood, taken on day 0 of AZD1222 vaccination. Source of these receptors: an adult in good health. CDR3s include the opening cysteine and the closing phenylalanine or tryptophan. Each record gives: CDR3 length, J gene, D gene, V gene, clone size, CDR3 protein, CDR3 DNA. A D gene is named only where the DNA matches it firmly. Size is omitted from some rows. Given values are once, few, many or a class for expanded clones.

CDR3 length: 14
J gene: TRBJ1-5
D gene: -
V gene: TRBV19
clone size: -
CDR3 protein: CASRTVYSNQPQHF
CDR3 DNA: TGTGCCAGCAGGACGGTTTATAGCAATCAGCCCCAGCATTTT

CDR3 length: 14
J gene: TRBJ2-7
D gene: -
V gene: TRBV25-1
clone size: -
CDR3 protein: CASSKVGVSYEQYF
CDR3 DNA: TGTGCCAGCAGCAAGGTCGGGGTCTCCTACGAGCAGTACTTC

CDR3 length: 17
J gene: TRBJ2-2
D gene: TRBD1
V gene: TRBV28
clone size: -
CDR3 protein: CASTPLPGTGQTGELFF
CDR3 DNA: TGTGCCAGCACCCCCCTACCGGGGACAGGGCAGACCGGGGAGCTGTTTTTT

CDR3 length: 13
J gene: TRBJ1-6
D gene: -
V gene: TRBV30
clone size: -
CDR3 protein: CAWTTGLNSPLHF
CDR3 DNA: TGTGCCTGGACTACAGGGCTTAATTCACCCCTCCACTTT

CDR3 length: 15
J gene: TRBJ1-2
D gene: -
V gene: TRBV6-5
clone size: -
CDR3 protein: CASSYSITLNGGYTF
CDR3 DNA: TGTGCCAGCAGTTACTCGATAACCTTAAATGGGGGCTACACCTTC

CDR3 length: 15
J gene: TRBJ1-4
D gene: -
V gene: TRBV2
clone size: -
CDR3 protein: CASGVPSGTNEKLFF
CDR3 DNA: TGTGCCAGCGGCGTTCCCTCCGGTACTAATGAAAAACTGTTTTTT

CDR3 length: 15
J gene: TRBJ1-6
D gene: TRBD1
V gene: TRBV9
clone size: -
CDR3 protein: CASSAHRGLGSPLHF
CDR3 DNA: TGTGCCAGCAGCGCCCACAGGGGATTAGGATCACCCCTCCACTTT

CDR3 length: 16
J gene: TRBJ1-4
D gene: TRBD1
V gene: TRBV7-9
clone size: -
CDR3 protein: CASSLAPGTGNEKLFF
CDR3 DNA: TGTGCCAGCAGCTTAGCCCCCGGGACAGGGAATGAAAAACTGTTTTTT

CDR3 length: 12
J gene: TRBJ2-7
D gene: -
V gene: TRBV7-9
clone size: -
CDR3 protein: CASSHGAYEQYF
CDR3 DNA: TGTGCCAGCAGCCATGGAGCGTACGAGCAGTACTTC

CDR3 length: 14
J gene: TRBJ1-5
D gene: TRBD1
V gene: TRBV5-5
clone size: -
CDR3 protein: CASSLTGPDQPQHF
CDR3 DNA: TGTGCCAGCAGCCTGACAGGGCCCGATCAGCCCCAGCATTTT

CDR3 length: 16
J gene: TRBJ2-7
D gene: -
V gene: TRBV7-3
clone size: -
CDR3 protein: CASSLGPAGGSYEQYF
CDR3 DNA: TGTGCCAGCAGCTTGGGGCCTGCTGGAGGCTCCTACGAGCAGTACTTC

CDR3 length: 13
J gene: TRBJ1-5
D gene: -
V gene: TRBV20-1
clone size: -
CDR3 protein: CSASDGLHQPQHF
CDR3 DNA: TGCAGTGCTAGTGACGGGCTGCATCAGCCCCAGCATTTT

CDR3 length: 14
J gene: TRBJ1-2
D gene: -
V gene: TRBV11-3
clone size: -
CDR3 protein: CASSLKQENYGYTF
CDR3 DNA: TGTGCCAGCAGCTTAAAGCAGGAGAACTATGGCTACACCTTC

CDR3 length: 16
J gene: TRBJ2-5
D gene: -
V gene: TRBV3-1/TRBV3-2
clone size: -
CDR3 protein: CASSQEGNKAQETQYF
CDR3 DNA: TGTGCCAGCAGCCAAGAAGGGAACAAGGCCCAAGAGACCCAGTACTTC

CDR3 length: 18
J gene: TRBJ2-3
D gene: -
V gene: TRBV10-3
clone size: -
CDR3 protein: CAISESMGSTPSTDTQYF
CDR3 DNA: TGTGCCATCAGTGAGTCGATGGGTAGCACCCCCAGCACAGATACGCAGTATTTT

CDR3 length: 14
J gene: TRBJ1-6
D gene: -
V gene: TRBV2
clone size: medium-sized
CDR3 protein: CASSEETSNSPLHF
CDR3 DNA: TGTGCCAGCAGTGAGGAGACAAGCAATTCACCCCTCCACTTT

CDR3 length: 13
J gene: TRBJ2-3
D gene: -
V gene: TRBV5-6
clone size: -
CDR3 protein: CASSFPVGDTQYF
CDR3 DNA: TGTGCCAGCAGCTTTCCGGTAGGAGATACGCAGTATTTT

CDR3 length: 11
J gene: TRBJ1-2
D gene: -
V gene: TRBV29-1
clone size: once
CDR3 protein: CSAGNNYGYTF
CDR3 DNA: TGCAGCGCGGGGAATAACTATGGCTACACCTTC

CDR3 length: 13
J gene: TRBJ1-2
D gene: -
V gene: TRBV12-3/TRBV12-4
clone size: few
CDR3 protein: CASSLQITYGYTF
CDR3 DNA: TGTGCCAGCAGCTTACAGATCACCTATGGCTACACCTTC

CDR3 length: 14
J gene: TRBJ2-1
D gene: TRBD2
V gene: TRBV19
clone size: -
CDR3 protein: CASSIGTSIDEQFF
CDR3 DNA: TGTGCCAGTAGTATCGGGACTAGCATCGATGAGCAGTTCTTC

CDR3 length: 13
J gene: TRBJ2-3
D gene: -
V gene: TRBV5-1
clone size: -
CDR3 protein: CASSLGSTDTQYF
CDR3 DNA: TGCGCCAGCAGCTTGGGCAGCACAGATACGCAGTATTTT

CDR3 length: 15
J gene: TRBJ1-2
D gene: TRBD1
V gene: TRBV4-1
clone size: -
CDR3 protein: CASSLQRGRMDGYTF
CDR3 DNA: TGCGCCAGCAGCCTACAGAGGGGGCGGATGGATGGCTACACCTTC

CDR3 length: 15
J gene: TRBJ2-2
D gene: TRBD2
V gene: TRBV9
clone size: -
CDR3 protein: CASSSTGGRTGELFF
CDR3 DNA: TGTGCCAGCAGCTCCACGGGGGGGAGGACCGGGGAGCTGTTTTTT

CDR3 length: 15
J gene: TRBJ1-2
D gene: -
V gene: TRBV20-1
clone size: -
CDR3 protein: CSASSVRDAHYGYTF
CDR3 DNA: TGCAGTGCTAGTAGTGTGAGGGACGCTCACTATGGCTACACCTTC

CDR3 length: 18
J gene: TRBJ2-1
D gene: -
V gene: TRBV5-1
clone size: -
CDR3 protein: CASTRAASGQSSYNEQFF
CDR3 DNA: TGCGCCAGCACACGGGCTGCTAGCGGACAGAGCTCCTACAATGAGCAGTTCTTC

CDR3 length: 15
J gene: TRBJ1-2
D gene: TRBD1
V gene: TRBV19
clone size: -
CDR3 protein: CASRSSGDRGYGYTF
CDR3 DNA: TGTGCCAGTAGAAGTTCGGGGGACAGGGGCTATGGCTACACCTTC

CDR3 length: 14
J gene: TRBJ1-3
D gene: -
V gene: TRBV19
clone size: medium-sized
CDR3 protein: CASKEGGAGNTIYF
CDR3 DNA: TGTGCCTCCAAGGAGGGGGGAGCTGGAAACACCATATATTTT

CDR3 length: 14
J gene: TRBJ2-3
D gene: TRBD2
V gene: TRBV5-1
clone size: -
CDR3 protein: CASSELAGVDTQYF
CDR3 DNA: TGCGCCAGCAGCGAACTAGCGGGAGTAGATACGCAGTATTTT

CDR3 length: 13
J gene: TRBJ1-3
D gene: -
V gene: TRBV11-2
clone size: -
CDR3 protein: CASSLVPGNTIYF
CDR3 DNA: TGTGCCAGCAGCTTAGTCCCTGGAAACACCATATATTTT